Listed below are T cell receptor beta chains from one sample, sequenced in a study of cytomegalovirus exposure and HLA in healthy donors. TCRdb keeps only in-frame clones here, not all; method: immunoSEQ multiplex PCR. The sample contains approximately 150,000 clones, over 75% of which appear only once. The sequenced sample consisted of PBMCs. The receptors were gathered from a woman aged 25 to 45 in good health and CMV-seronegative. The CDR3 runs from the conserved cysteine through the conserved F or W. D genes are given only for firm matches. The listing skips clone size in some rows; elsewhere it reads once, few, many or a size class.

D gene | J gene | V gene | clone size | CDR3 protein | CDR3 DNA
TRBD1 | TRBJ2-4 | TRBV5-4 | - | CASSLSAGGQNIQYF | TGTGCCAGCAGCTTGTCTGCAGGGGGACAAAACATTCAGTACTTC
TRBD2 | TRBJ2-5 | TRBV27 | - | CASSSLGTSGRETQYF | TGTGCCAGCAGTTCACTAGGGACTAGCGGGAGGGAGACCCAGTACTTC
- | TRBJ2-1 | TRBV5-8 | - | CASSLGWGASSYNEQFF | TGTGCCAGCAGCTTGGGATGGGGAGCGAGCTCCTACAATGAGCAGTTCTTC
- | TRBJ2-7 | TRBV11-3 | - | CASSQDRNYEQYF | TGTGCCAGCAGCCAGGACAGAAACTACGAGCAGTACTTC
TRBD1 | TRBJ1-5 | TRBV2 | - | CASSKDRGESQPQHF | TGTGCCAGCAGTAAGGACAGGGGGGAGAGTCAGCCCCAGCATTTT
TRBD2 | TRBJ2-5 | TRBV6-5 | - | CASRDSGGLAGTQYF | TGTGCCAGCAGGGATAGCGGGGGCCTCGCGGGGACCCAGTACTTC
- | TRBJ1-6 | TRBV7-3 | - | CASSLSVSSPLHF | TGTGCCAGCAGCTTAAGTGTCTCCTCACCCCTCCACTTT
- | TRBJ2-7 | TRBV29-1 | few | CSAVQGTYEQYF | TGCAGCGCCGTCCAGGGTACCTACGAGCAGTACTTC
TRBD1 | TRBJ2-7 | TRBV28 | - | CASTPLRDRGYEQYF | TGTGCCAGCACCCCGTTGAGGGACAGGGGCTACGAGCAGTACTTC
TRBD1 | TRBJ2-1 | TRBV27 | - | CASSQFGRQGFDEQFF | TGTGCCAGCAGCCAGTTCGGGCGACAGGGGTTCGATGAGCAGTTCTTC